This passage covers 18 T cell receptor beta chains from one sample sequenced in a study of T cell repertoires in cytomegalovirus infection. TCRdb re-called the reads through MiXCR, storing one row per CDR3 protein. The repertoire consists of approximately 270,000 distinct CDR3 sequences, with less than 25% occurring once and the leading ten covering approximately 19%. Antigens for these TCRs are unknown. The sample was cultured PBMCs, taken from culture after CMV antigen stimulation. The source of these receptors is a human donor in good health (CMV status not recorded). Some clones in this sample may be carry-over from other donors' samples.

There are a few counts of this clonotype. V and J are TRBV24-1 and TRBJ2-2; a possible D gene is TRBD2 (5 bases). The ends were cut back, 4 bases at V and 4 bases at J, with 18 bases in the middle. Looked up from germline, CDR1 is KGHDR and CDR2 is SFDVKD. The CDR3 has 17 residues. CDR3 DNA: TGTGCCACCAGTGAACCCGGACTGGGCCGGGGCACCGGGGAGCTGTTTTTT. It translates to CATSEPGLGRGTGELFF.

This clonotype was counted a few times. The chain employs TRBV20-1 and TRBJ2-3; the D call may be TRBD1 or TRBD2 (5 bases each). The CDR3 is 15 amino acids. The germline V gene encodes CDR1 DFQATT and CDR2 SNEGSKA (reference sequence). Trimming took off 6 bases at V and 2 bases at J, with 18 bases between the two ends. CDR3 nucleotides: TGCAGTGCGGTTGGGGGAGCGAGACTCACAGATACGCAGTATTTT. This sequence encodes CSAVGGARLTDTQYF.

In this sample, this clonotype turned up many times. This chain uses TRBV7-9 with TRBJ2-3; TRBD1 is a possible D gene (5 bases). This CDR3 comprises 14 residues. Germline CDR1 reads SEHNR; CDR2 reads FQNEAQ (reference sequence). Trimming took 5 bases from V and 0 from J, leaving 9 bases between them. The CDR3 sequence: CASSPQVSTDTQYF. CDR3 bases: TGTGCCAGCAGCCCACAGGTCAGCACAGATACGCAGTATTTT.

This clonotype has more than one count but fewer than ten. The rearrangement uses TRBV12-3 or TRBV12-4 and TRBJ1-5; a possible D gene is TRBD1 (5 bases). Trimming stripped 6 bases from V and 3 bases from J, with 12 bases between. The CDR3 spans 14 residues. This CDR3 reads CASSYVGTNQPQHF. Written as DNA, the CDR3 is TGTGCCAGCAGCTACGTCGGGACCAATCAGCCCCAGCATTTT.

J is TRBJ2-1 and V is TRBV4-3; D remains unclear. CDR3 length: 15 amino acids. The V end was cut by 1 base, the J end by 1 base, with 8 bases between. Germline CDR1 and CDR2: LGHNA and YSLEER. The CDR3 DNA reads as TGCGCCAGCAGCCAAGCGCGCAGGTCCTACAATGAGCAGTTCTTC. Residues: CASSQARRSYNEQFF.

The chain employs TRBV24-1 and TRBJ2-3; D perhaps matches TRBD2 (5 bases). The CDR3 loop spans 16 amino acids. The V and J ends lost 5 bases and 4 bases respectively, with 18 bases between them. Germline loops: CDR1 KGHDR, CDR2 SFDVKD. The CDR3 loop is CATSAGWAGPSDTQYF. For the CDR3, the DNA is TGTGCCACCAGTGCTGGTTGGGCGGGCCCCTCAGATACGCAGTATTTT.

CDR3 amino acids: CASSLRADHEQFF. The DNA of the CDR3 is TGTGCCAGCAGTTTAAGGGCAGACCATGAGCAGTTCTTC. The chain couples TRBV12-3 or TRBV12-4 to TRBJ2-1; D is unclear. The germline V and J ends were trimmed by 2 bases and 8 bases, with 10 bases remaining between them. The CDR3 contains 13 residues.

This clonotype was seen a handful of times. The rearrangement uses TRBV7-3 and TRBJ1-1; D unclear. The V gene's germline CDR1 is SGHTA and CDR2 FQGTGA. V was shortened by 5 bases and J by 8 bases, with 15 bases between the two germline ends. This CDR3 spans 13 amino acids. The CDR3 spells CASSVDARREAFF. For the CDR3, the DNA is TGTGCCAGCAGCGTGGACGCCCGGCGGGAAGCTTTCTTT.

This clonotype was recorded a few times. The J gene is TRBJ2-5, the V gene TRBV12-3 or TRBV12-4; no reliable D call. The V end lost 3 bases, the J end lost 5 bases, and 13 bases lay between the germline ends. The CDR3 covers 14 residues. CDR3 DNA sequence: TGTGCCAGCAGTTTCAGGACGTCTCGTGAGACCCAGTACTTC. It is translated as CASSFRTSRETQYF.

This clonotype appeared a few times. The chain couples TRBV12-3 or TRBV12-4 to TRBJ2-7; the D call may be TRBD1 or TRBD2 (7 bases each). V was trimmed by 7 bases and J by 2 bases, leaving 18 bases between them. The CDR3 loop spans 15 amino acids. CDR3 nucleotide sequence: TGTGCCAGCATCCAGGGGGGGGTATTAACCTACGAGCAGTACGTC. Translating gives CASIQGGVLTYEQYV.

This CDR3 reads CASSEAFYNEQFF. The CDR3 nucleotides are TGTGCCAGCAGTGAAGCCTTTTACAATGAGCAGTTCTTC. The chain uses TRBV25-1 and TRBJ2-1, with no clear D. The V end lost 2 bases, the J end lost 4 bases, and 6 bases lay between the germline ends. The CDR3 covers 13 residues. Germline values: CDR1 MGHDK, CDR2 SYGVNS. Combining the CDR3 with reference TRBV25-1 and TRBJ2-1 gives the whole variable domain EADIYQTPRYLVIGTGKKITLECSQTMGHDKMYWYQQDPGMELHLIHYSYGVNSTEKGDLSSESTVSRIRTEHFPLTLESARPSHTSQYLCASSEAFYNEQFFGPGTRLTVL.

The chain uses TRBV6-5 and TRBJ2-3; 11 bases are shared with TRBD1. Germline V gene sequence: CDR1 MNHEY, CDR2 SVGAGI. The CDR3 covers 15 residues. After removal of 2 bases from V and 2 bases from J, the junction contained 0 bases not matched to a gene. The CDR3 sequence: CASSYGQGATDTQYF. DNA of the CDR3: TGTGCCAGCAGTTACGGACAGGGGGCCACAGATACGCAGTATTTT.

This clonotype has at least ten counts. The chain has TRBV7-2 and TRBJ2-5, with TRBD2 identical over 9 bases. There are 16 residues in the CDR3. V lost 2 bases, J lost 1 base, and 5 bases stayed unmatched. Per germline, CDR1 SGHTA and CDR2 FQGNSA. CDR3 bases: TGTGCCAGCAGCTTAATAGCGGGAGCAGTCCAAGAGACCCAGTACTTC. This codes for CASSLIAGAVQETQYF.

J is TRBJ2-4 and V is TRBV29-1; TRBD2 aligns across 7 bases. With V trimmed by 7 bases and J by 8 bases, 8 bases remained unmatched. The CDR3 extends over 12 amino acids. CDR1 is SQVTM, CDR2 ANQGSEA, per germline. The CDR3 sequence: CSAGTNGDIQYF. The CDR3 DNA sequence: TGCAGCGCCGGGACTAACGGGGACATTCAGTACTTC.

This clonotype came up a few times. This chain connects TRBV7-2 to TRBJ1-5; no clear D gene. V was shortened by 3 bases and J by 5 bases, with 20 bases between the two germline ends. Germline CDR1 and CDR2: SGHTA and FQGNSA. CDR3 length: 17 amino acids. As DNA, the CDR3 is TGTGCCAGCAGCTTCTTCTCGGCGCCACTAGGCTATCAGCCCCAGCATTTT. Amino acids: CASSFFSAPLGYQPQHF.

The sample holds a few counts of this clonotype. CDR3 DNA: TGTGCCAGCAGCTGCCTTAATTACTTC. Translation: CASSCLNYF. The chain couples TRBV5-4 to TRBJ2-5; unclear D gene. With 3 bases removed from V and 14 bases from J, the gap between germline ends came to 8 bases. The CDR3 runs 9 residues. Germline lookup yields CDR1 SGHNT and CDR2 YYREEE (reference sequence). The full variable domain, with the rest looked up from reference TRBV5-4 and TRBJ2-5, is ETGVTQSPTHLIKTRGQQVTLRCSSQSGHNTVSWYQQALGQGPQFIFQYYREEENGRGNFPPRFSGLQFPNYSSELNVNALELDDSALYLCASSCLNYFGPGTRLLVL.

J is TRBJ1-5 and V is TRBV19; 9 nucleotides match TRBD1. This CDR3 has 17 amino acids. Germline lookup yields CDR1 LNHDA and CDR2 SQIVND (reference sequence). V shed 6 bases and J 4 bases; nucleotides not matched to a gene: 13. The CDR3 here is CASSPGGTGIRNQPQHF. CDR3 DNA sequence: TGTGCCAGTAGCCCCGGAGGGACAGGGATCCGGAATCAGCCCCAGCATTTT.

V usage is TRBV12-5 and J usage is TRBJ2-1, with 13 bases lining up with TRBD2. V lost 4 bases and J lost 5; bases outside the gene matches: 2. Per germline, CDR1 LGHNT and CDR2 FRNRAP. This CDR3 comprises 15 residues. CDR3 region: CASGSGTSGDNEQFF. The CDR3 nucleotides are TGTGCTAGTGGTTCAGGGACTAGCGGGGACAATGAGCAGTTCTTC.